This TCR beta chain was sequenced in a study of blood T cell repertoires in COVID-19. On the study more broadly: The United States, Italy and Spain supplied acute and convalescent COVID-19 samples.

As processed by the authors: Amplification of reference gene primers was used by the study to estimate nucleated cell counts. The assay was immunoSEQ multiplex PCR, and TCRdb's table has in-frame clones only and misses some. V and J calls and clone size are those listed in that table; D and trimming were worked out from the DNA. Of 200,000 to 300,000 clones in the sample, around 88% were seen once. This CDR3 has 13 residues. V was clipped by 2 bases and J by 1 base, with 5 bases between them. Germline V gene data show CDR1 as MRHNA and CDR2 as SNTAGT. Ages ranged from about 18 to 89 years, with residence in about 23 US areas. Clinical histories supplied by participants themselves formed the basis of cohort assignment.

The chain carries TRBV6-4 and TRBJ1-1; D possibly corresponds to TRBD1 (5 bases). The source material was PBMCs or T cells enriched from blood (not recorded which). This TCR was sampled from a middle-aged woman with acute COVID-19. DNA for the CDR3: TGTGCCAGCAGTGACAGGGGGAACACTGAAGCTTTCTTT. Translated: CASSDRGNTEAFF.